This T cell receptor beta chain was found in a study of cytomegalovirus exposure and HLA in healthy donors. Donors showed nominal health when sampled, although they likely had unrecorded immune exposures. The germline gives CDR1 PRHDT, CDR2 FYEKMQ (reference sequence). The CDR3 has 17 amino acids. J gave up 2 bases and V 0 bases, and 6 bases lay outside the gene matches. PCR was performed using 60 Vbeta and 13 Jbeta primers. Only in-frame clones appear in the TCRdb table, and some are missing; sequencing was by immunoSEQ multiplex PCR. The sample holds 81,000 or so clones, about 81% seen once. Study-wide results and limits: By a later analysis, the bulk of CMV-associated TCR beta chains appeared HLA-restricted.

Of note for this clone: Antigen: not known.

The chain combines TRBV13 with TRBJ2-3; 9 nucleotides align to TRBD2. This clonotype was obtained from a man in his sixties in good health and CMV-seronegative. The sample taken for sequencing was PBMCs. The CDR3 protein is CASSLGWRGGFTDTQYF. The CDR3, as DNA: TGTGCCAGCAGCTTAGGGTGGCGGGGGGGCTTCACAGATACGCAGTATTTT.